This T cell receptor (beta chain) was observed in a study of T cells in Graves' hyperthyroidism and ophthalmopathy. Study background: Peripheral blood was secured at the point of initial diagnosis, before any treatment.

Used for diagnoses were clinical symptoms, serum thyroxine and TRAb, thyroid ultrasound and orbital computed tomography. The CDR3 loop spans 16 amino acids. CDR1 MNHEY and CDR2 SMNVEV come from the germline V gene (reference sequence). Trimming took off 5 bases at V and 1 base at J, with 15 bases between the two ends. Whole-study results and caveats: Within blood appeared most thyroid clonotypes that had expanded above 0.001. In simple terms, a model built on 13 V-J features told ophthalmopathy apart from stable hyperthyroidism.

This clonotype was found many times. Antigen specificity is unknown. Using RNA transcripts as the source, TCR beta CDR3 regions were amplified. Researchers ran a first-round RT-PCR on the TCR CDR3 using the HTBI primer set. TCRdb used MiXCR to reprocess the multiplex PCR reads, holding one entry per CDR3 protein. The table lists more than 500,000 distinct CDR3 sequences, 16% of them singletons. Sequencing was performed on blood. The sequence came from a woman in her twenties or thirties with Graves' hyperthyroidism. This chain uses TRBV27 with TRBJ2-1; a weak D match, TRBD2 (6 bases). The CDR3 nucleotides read TGTGCCAGCAGTCCGGTAGCGGTGCTGTCCTACAATGAGCAGTTCTTC. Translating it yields CASSPVAVLSYNEQFF.